These 29 T cell receptor beta chains originate from one sample sequenced in a study of tumour-infiltrating T cells in Burkitt lymphoma. The data were produced by immunoSEQ multiplex PCR, yet TCRdb's version contains in-frame clones alone and is incomplete. The table has over 150 clones, around 97% seen once. The sequenced sample consisted of tumor tissue. These receptors were taken from a human donor with Burkitt lymphoma.

The V call is TRBV9, the J call TRBJ1-2; D might be TRBD1 (5 bases). Per germline, CDR1 SGDLS and CDR2 YYNGEE. Trimming took 9 bases from V and 4 from J, leaving 16 bases between them. This CDR3 is 13 amino acids long. CDR3 bases: TGTGCCACCCAGGCAGGGCCTGGCTATGGCTACACCTTC. Amino acid sequence: CATQAGPGYGYTF.

The CDR3 protein is CTSSGGANVLTF. For the CDR3, the DNA is TGCACCAGCAGCGGGGGGGCCAACGTCCTGACTTTC. The chain has TRBV1 and TRBJ2-6. TRBV1 is termed a pseudogene. The CDR3 is 12 amino acids.

This sequence joins TRBV30 and TRBJ1-6; no clear D gene. Trimming removed 0 bases from V and 6 bases from J, with 9 bases in between. This CDR3 has 14 amino acids. The germline V gene has CDR1 GTSNPN and CDR2 SVGIG (reference sequence). CDR3 nucleotide sequence: TGTGCCTGGAGTGTAATGGGAGGTAATTCACCCCTCCACTTT. Translated: CAWSVMGGNSPLHF.

V usage is TRBV30 and J usage is TRBJ1-4; TRBD1 agrees at 8 bases. The trim removed 2 bases at V and 1 base at J, leaving 6 bases unmatched. The CDR3 totals 16 residues. CDR1 and CDR2 from the germline V gene are GTSNPN and SVGIG (reference sequence). For the CDR3, the DNA is TGTGCCTGGAGTCCGCCGGGACAGGAAACTAATGAAAAACTGTTTTTT. Translated, it gives CAWSPPGQETNEKLFF.

The rearrangement uses TRBV6-6 and TRBJ2-7; D is possibly TRBD1 or TRBD2 (5 bases each). This CDR3 has 13 residues. Germline CDR1 reads MNHNY; CDR2 reads SVGAGI (reference sequence). The germline V and J ends were trimmed by 5 bases and 2 bases, with 10 bases remaining between them. The CDR3 is CASSRDRTYEQYF. CDR3 nucleotides: TGTGCCAGCAGTCGGGACCGCACCTACGAGCAGTACTTC.

This chain connects TRBV6-5 to TRBJ2-3; the D is unclear. Trimming took 4 bases from V and 3 from J, leaving 14 bases between them. Germline CDR1 is MNHEY and CDR2 is SVGAGI. The CDR3 extends over 15 amino acids. Here the CDR3 DNA reads TGTGCCAGCAGTTTCCAGTGGGGATCGACAGATACGCAGTATTTT. Translation: CASSFQWGSTDTQYF.

The chain joins TRBV7-2 to TRBJ2-2; D is uncertain. The germline gives CDR1 SGHTA, CDR2 FQGNSA. CDR3 size: 15 residues. Deletions cut 3 bases from V and 1 base from J, with 9 bases between. CDR3 protein: CASSFPLQNTGELFF. Written as DNA, the CDR3 is TGTGCCAGCAGCTTTCCCCTGCAGAACACCGGGGAGCTGTTTTTT. The whole variable domain, remainder taken from reference TRBV7-2 and TRBJ2-2, is GAGVSQSPSNKVTEKGKDVELRCDPISGHTALYWYRQSLGQGLEFLIYFQGNSAPDKSGLPSDRFSAERTGGSVSTLTIQRTQQEDSAVYLCASSFPLQNTGELFFGEGSRLTVL.

The chain combines TRBV10-3 with TRBJ2-7; perhaps TRBD1 as D (5 bases). Germline V lookup: CDR1 ENHRY, CDR2 SYGVKD. Deletions cut 7 bases from V and 2 bases from J, with 9 bases between. The CDR3 is 12 residues long. CDR3 loop: CAIKGQPYEQYF. The CDR3 nucleotides are TGTGCCATCAAGGGGCAGCCCTACGAGCAGTACTTC.

This clone turned up a few times. The CDR3 region is CASRGTSSYNEQFF. The CDR3, as DNA: TGTGCCAGCAGGGGCACGAGCTCCTACAATGAGCAGTTCTTC. The chain has TRBV6-5 and TRBJ2-1; D is unclear. V was shortened by 6 bases and J by 0 bases, with 9 bases between the two germline ends. The germline V gene has CDR1 MNHEY and CDR2 SVGAGI. The CDR3 runs 14 residues.

The J gene is TRBJ1-5, the V gene TRBV6-1; 7 bases align to TRBD1. Germline V gene data show CDR1 as MNHNS and CDR2 as SASEGT. The J segment lost 7 bases and the V segment lost 6 bases, leaving 9 bases of the junction unmatched. The CDR3 has 14 residues. CDR3: CASRITGVNQPQHF. The CDR3 DNA reads as TGTGCCAGCAGGATTACAGGGGTGAACCAGCCCCAGCATTTT.

The chain carries TRBV16 and TRBJ2-3; D gene unclear. V lost 3 bases and J 5 bases, leaving 6 bases between the germline ends. CDR1 is KGHSY and CDR2 is FQNENV in the germline V gene. The CDR3 covers 12 residues. The CDR3 is CASSQRKDTQYF. The CDR3 bases are TGTGCCAGCAGCCAGAGGAAAGATACGCAGTATTTT.

The CDR3 coding sequence is TGCGCCAGCAGCCAGCTAGCGGGGGCCGACACAGATACGCAGTATTTT. Its translation: CASSQLAGADTDTQYF. This chain connects TRBV4-1 to TRBJ2-3; 10 bases map to TRBD2. The CDR3 consists of 16 residues. With 3 bases clipped from V and 2 bases from J, the junction kept 5 bases outside the gene matches. The germline gives CDR1 MGHRA, CDR2 YSYEKL.

The rearrangement joins TRBV4-1 to TRBJ1-2; D is undetermined. Between the trimmed V and J ends, which lost 5 bases and 3 bases, there was a span of 7 bases. This CDR3 comprises 12 residues. Germline CDR1 reads MGHRA; CDR2 reads YSYEKL. The CDR3 here is CASSGGYYGYTF. CDR3 sequence (DNA): TGCGCCAGCAGCGGAGGATACTATGGCTACACCTTC.

The rearrangement uses TRBV25-1 and TRBJ2-1; unclear D gene. This CDR3 comprises 15 residues. Germline assignment: CDR1 MGHDK and CDR2 SYGVNS. Between the trimmed V and J ends, which lost 6 bases and 0 bases, there was a span of 12 bases. The CDR3 nucleotides read TGTGCCAGCAGGGCTTTTAAGGGCTCCTACAATGAGCAGTTCTTC. Translation gives CASRAFKGSYNEQFF.

This chain joins TRBV29-1 and TRBJ1-1; tentatively, D is TRBD1 (5 bases). This CDR3 region has 9 residues. V dropped 8 bases and J dropped 8 bases, with 9 bases sitting between them. The germline V gene encodes CDR1 SQVTM and CDR2 ANQGSEA. Here the CDR3 DNA reads TGCAGCCAAAGGACAGAAGCTTTCTTT. This sequence encodes CSQRTEAFF.

The chain employs TRBV30 and TRBJ1-4; 7 nucleotides align to TRBD1. Trimming removed 2 bases from V and 6 bases from J; junction bases left unmatched: 6. The CDR3 contains 14 residues. Germline CDR1 is GTSNPN and CDR2 is SVGIG (reference sequence). Written as DNA, the CDR3 is TGTGCCTGGAGTTGGGAGGGGGCTGATGAAAAACTGTTTTTT. This sequence encodes CAWSWEGADEKLFF.

CDR3 DNA: TGCAGCGTCGGGATGGATGGGCAGACAGATACGCAGTATTTT. Translating gives CSVGMDGQTDTQYF. This chain uses TRBV29-1 with TRBJ2-3, with D maybe TRBD2 (5 bases). Germline V CDR1 and CDR2: SQVTM, ANQGSEA. V gave up 6 bases and J gave up 3 bases, with 16 bases separating them. The CDR3 contains 14 residues.

The chain combines TRBV6-1 with TRBJ2-7; D uncertain. The length of the CDR3 is 13 residues. The germline V gene has CDR1 MNHNS and CDR2 SASEGT. The V end was cut by 5 bases, the J end by 1 base, with 9 bases between. In DNA form, the CDR3 reads TGTGCCAGCAGTATCGACTGGTCCTACGAGCAGTACTTC. Protein sequence: CASSIDWSYEQYF.

Within the sample, this clone is hyperexpanded. The chain combines TRBV5-4 with TRBJ1-2, with 8 bases aligning to TRBD1. CDR3 length equals 14 residues. Losses at the gene ends were 4 bases for V and 2 bases for J; bases not matched to a gene: 4. Germline-derived CDR1 and CDR2 are SGHNT and YYREEE (reference sequence). The CDR3 here is CASSPRTGNYGYTF. DNA of the CDR3: TGTGCCAGCAGCCCGCGGACAGGGAACTATGGCTACACCTTC.

CDR3 in amino acids: CASTGDSLNQPQHF. CDR3 bases: TGTGCCAGCACCGGGGACAGCCTCAATCAGCCCCAGCATTTT. This chain links TRBV6-4 with TRBJ1-5; 7 bases align to TRBD1. The CDR3 covers 14 residues. V shed 7 bases and J 3 bases; nucleotides not matched to a gene: 6. CDR1 and CDR2 from the germline V gene are MRHNA and SNTAGT.

The chain recombines TRBV6-1 with TRBJ2-2; 8 bases line up with TRBD2. The CDR3 consists of 14 residues. J was trimmed by 3 bases and V by 7 bases; bases with no gene match: 4. The germline V gene encodes CDR1 MNHNS and CDR2 SASEGT. This CDR3 reads CASKSRGDTGELFF. CDR3 nucleotide sequence: TGTGCCAGCAAATCGCGGGGGGACACCGGGGAGCTGTTTTTT.

This chain connects TRBV18 to TRBJ2-6; D perhaps matches TRBD1 (5 bases). The germline gives CDR1 KGHSH, CDR2 LQKENI. The CDR3 runs 14 residues. V was cut by 2 bases and J by 8 bases, with 10 bases left in between. In DNA form, the CDR3 reads TGTGCCAGCTCACCAAAGGACAAATCCAACGTCCTGACTTTC. Residues: CASSPKDKSNVLTF.

This chain joins TRBV7-8 and TRBJ2-3; 13 bases fit TRBD2. The CDR3 covers 17 residues. CDR1 is SGHVS and CDR2 is FQNEAQ in the germline V gene. After removal of 5 bases from V and 1 base from J, the junction contained 6 bases not matched to a gene. This CDR3 is CASSRTSGGKGTDTQYF. The CDR3 DNA sequence: TGTGCCAGCAGCAGGACTAGCGGGGGCAAAGGCACAGATACGCAGTATTTT.

V is TRBV6-5 and J is TRBJ2-7; D gene ambiguous. Germline lookup yields CDR1 MNHEY and CDR2 SVGAGI. V lost 6 bases and J lost 3, with 12 bases in between. This CDR3 region has 13 residues. CDR3 DNA: TGTGCCAGCAGACCCGGGCCCTTCTACGAGCAGTACTTC. Its protein product is CASRPGPFYEQYF.

The chain couples TRBV19 to TRBJ2-3, with 7 nucleotides matching TRBD2. This CDR3 contains 14 residues. With 3 bases clipped from V and 6 bases from J, the junction kept 6 bases outside the gene matches. CDR1 and CDR2 from the germline V gene are LNHDA and SQIVND (reference sequence). CDR3 nucleotides: TGTGCCAGTAGTATTATGCAGGGAGGGGATACGCAGTATTTT. It is translated as CASSIMQGGDTQYF.

The rearrangement uses TRBV2 and TRBJ1-1, with D uncertain. CDR1 and CDR2 (germline): SNHLY, FYNNEI. V lost 7 bases and J 2 bases, leaving 8 bases between the germline ends. The CDR3 contains 12 residues. DNA of the CDR3: TGTGCCAGCACCGTTGATAACACTGAAGCTTTCTTT. It codes for CASTVDNTEAFF.

This clone was seen a single time. This chain links TRBV7-8 with TRBJ1-6, with 12 bases lining up with TRBD1. With 1 base clipped from V and 7 bases from J, the junction kept 2 bases outside the gene matches. This CDR3 contains 16 residues. Germline V gene sequence: CDR1 SGHVS, CDR2 FQNEAQ. DNA for the CDR3: TGTGCCAGCAGCTTAGGGGGACAGGGGGCCAATTCACCCCTCCACTTT. This gives the protein CASSLGGQGANSPLHF.

V usage is TRBV15 and J usage is TRBJ1-5; D is unclear. In germline, CDR1 is LNHNV, CDR2 YYDKDF (reference sequence). There are 14 residues in the CDR3. V dropped 0 bases and J dropped 5 bases, with 8 bases sitting between them. The CDR3 reads CATSREAADQPQHF. The CDR3 nucleotides are TGTGCCACCAGCAGAGAGGCAGCTGATCAGCCCCAGCATTTT.

This clone was seen just once. The chain uses TRBV11-2 and TRBJ1-1; D perhaps matches TRBD1 (6 bases). Germline V gene lookup returns CDR1 SGHAT and CDR2 FQNNGV. This CDR3 comprises 13 residues. With 4 bases removed from V and 13 bases from J, the gap between germline ends came to 19 bases. The CDR3 reads CASSSRTAGGGFF. The CDR3 DNA follows: TGTGCCAGCAGCTCGCGGACAGCTGGTGGTGGTTTCTTT.